Sequencing of this T cell receptor beta chain was carried out in a study of identical twins. Unique molecular identifiers were present on cDNA, and template switching added a universal primer site. TCRdb re-called the 5' RACE reads through MiXCR, storing one row per CDR3 protein. Of hundreds of thousands of distinct CDR3 sequences in the sample, under 9% are singletons; the top ten hold roughly 0.97%. Comment on this clonotype: What it recognizes is unknown.

Study conclusions and caveats: Cross-sectional statistical analysis, not tracking of the same donors, underpinned the conclusions. The more abundant beta clonotypes in cord blood had fewer insertions, and memory repertoires did not show this. Models predicted too little out-of-frame TCR alpha sharing in monozygotic twins.

These data are also associated with another study on yellow fever vaccine responses in identical twins.

This TCR was sampled from a woman between 18 and 30 years old in good health. The sample consisted of PBMCs.

Written as DNA, the CDR3 is TGTGCCAGCAGCTCCCCCGCGGGACAGGGGATAGTACCCAAAAACATTCAGTACTTC. As protein: CASSSPAGQGIVPKNIQYF. J is TRBJ2-4 and V is TRBV11-2; 10 nucleotides line up with TRBD1. The length of the CDR3 is 19 residues. In germline, CDR1 is SGHAT, CDR2 FQNNGV. Germline trimming cut 4 bases from V and 2 bases from J; bases unmatched to any gene: 14. The entire variable domain, with the rest obtained from reference TRBV11-2 and TRBJ2-4, is as follows: EAGVAQSPRYKIIEKRQSVAFWCNPISGHATLYWYQQILGQGPKLLIQFQNNGVVDDSQLPKDRFSAERLKGVDSTLKIQPAKLEDSAVYLCASSSPAGQGIVPKNIQYFGAGTRLSVL.